The next 14 T cell receptor beta chains were all read from a single sample in a study of blood T cell repertoires in COVID-19. Profiled with immunoSEQ multiplex PCR; TCRdb holds only in-frame clones, not every one. The sample includes over 200,000 clones, approximately 86% seen only once; the top ten take roughly 0.8%. The sample taken for sequencing was peripheral blood. The source is a woman in her twenties or thirties with acute or convalescent COVID-19.

The gene calls are TRBV2 and TRBJ1-6, with unresolved D. Trimming took 7 bases from V and 1 from J, leaving 11 bases between them. CDR1 is SNHLY, CDR2 FYNNEI, per germline. The CDR3 extends over 15 amino acids. This CDR3 is CASNTGKSYNSPLHF. CDR3 DNA sequence: TGTGCCAGCAATACGGGGAAATCCTATAATTCACCCCTCCACTTT.

The rearrangement joins TRBV6-2 or TRBV6-3 to TRBJ1-1; D remains ambiguous. Germline CDR1 and CDR2: MNHEY and SVGEGT. Trimming took off 1 base at V and 5 bases at J, with 11 bases between the two ends. The CDR3 spans 14 residues. The CDR3 loop is CASSYLGRGTEAFF. The CDR3 DNA follows: TGTGCCAGCAGTTACTTAGGGAGAGGAACTGAAGCTTTCTTT.

The chain has TRBV6-2 or TRBV6-3 and TRBJ2-3; no clear D. The CDR3 has 12 residues. Per the germline V gene, CDR1 is MNHEY and CDR2 is SVGEGT. Between the trimmed V and J ends, which lost 5 bases and 0 bases, there was a span of 3 bases. The CDR3 nucleotides read TGTGCCAGCAGTCAAAGCACAGATACGCAGTATTTT. As protein: CASSQSTDTQYF.

In its sample, this clone was seen a few times. The chain joins TRBV25-1 to TRBJ1-2; 8 bases agree with TRBD1. CDR3 size: 14 residues. Germline loops: CDR1 MGHDK, CDR2 SYGVNS. Trimming took 3 bases from V and 6 from J; bases not matched to a gene: 6. CDR3 sequence (DNA): TGTGCCAGCAGTGATACCCGGACAGGGAATGGCTACACCTTC. It codes for CASSDTRTGNGYTF.

This sequence joins TRBV7-6 and TRBJ1-4, with D possibly TRBD1 on 5 matching bases. Between the trimmed V and J ends, which lost 0 bases and 4 bases, there was a span of 6 bases. The CDR3 covers 14 residues. CDR1 is SGHVS, CDR2 FNYEAQ, per germline. The CDR3 DNA sequence: TGTGCCAGCAGCTTAGCGACAGTTAATGAAAAACTGTTTTTT. Its protein is CASSLATVNEKLFF.

DNA for the CDR3: TGTGCCAGCAGCTCTCTGTTATATGGCTACACCTTC. As protein: CASSSLLYGYTF. The chain employs TRBV6-5 and TRBJ1-2; D unclear. V was cut by 6 bases and J by 5 bases, with 10 bases left in between. The CDR3 runs to 12 residues. The germline V gene encodes CDR1 MNHEY and CDR2 SVGAGI.

The V call is TRBV7-9, the J call TRBJ2-5; D is possibly TRBD2 (5 bases). Germline CDR1 is SEHNR and CDR2 is FQNEAQ (reference sequence). The length of the CDR3 is 14 residues. The ends were cut back, 6 bases at V and 3 bases at J, with 14 bases in the middle. CDR3: CASSPGIYEETQYF. The CDR3 DNA follows: TGTGCCAGCAGTCCCGGGATCTACGAAGAGACCCAGTACTTC.

This chain uses TRBV21-1 with TRBJ2-4; the table's D gene call, TRBD1, was not cross checked with the DNA. TRBV21-1 is a known pseudogene. The length of the CDR3 is 16 residues. CDR3 sequence: CASSNSPLGRGSSGNF. The CDR3 region has the DNA TGTGCCAGCAGCAACTCTCCGCTCGGCAGGGGGTCAAGCGGCAACTTC.

The V and J genes are TRBV19 and TRBJ1-4; D is ambiguous. From germline, CDR1 is LNHDA and CDR2 SQIVND (reference sequence). V was clipped by 4 bases and J by 6 bases, with 9 bases between them. CDR3 length: 13 residues. The CDR3 region has the DNA TGTGCCAGTAGTACTTATAGTTATGAAAAACTGTTTTTT. Its protein is CASSTYSYEKLFF.

The chain joins TRBV7-6 to TRBJ2-5; TRBD1 matches at 9 bases. The J segment lost 4 bases and the V segment lost 4 bases, leaving 4 bases of the junction unmatched. The CDR3 runs 14 residues. Germline CDR1 reads SGHVS; CDR2 reads FNYEAQ. The CDR3 nucleotides read TGTGCCAGCAGCTCCGCGACAGGGGGAGAGACCCAGTACTTC. Its protein product is CASSSATGGETQYF.

V usage is TRBV3-1 (or the pseudogene TRBV3-2) and J usage is TRBJ2-7; D might be TRBD2 (6 bases). This CDR3 region has 15 residues. V lost 2 bases and J 3 bases, leaving 14 bases between the germline ends. Germline V gene lookup returns CDR1 LGHDT and CDR2 YNNKEL (reference sequence). CDR3 amino acids: CASSQNSGIYYEQYF. The CDR3 bases are TGTGCCAGCAGCCAAAATAGCGGAATATACTACGAGCAGTACTTC.

The J gene is TRBJ1-5, the V gene TRBV27; 8 bases line up with TRBD1. Trimming removed 6 bases from V and 4 bases from J; junction bases left unmatched: 8. The CDR3 loop spans 15 amino acids. Germline assignment: CDR1 MNHEY and CDR2 SMNVEV (reference sequence). DNA of the CDR3: TGTGCCAGCAGCCTGACAGGGGATTGGAATCAGCCCCAGCATTTT. It yields the protein CASSLTGDWNQPQHF.

V is TRBV5-1 and J is TRBJ2-5; weak D call: TRBD1 (6 bases). This CDR3 contains 14 residues. CDR1 is SGHRS and CDR2 is YFSETQ in the germline V gene. V lost 4 bases and J 5 bases, leaving 15 bases between the germline ends. In nucleotides, the CDR3 is TGCGCCAGCAGCCTCACAGGGTCTCGGGAGACCCAGTACTTC. This sequence encodes CASSLTGSRETQYF.

This chain links TRBV16 with TRBJ2-7; TRBD1 is a possible D gene (5 bases). CDR3 length equals 16 residues. The germline gives CDR1 KGHSY, CDR2 FQNENV. Trimming removed 2 bases at V and 2 bases at J, with 16 bases between. The CDR3 nucleotides are TGTGCCAGCAGCCAAGGCAGGGTATCCTTCCCCTACGAGCAGTACTTC. Protein product: CASSQGRVSFPYEQYF.